This T cell receptor beta chain was captured by sequencing in a study of T cells in Graves' hyperthyroidism and ophthalmopathy (dated by TCRdb to between 2019 and 2020). Regarding the study in general: Peripheral blood samples were taken at the time of initial diagnosis, prior to any treatment. A discovery cohort of around 98 patients, about 44 with Graves' ophthalmopathy and approximately 60 with stable Graves' hyperthyroidism, was used to find distinguishing TCR V-J signatures. An independent validation cohort of fewer than 20 hyperthyroidism patients and 15 or so patients who later progressed to ophthalmopathy tested prospective prediction of ophthalmopathy. The approximately 100 discovery patients were divided at random into training and test sets in a 7:3 ratio. In more than five Graves' hyperthyroidism patients, the study also compared T-cell repertoires from thyroid tissue with T-cell repertoires from blood. After blood sampling, hyperthyroidism patients were treated with methimazole at a starting dose of 30 mg daily, and ophthalmopathy patients were treated with high-dose intravenous methylprednisolone. TCR Vbeta CDR3 sequencing of 120 to 150 peripheral blood samples (about 45 ophthalmopathy, 75 to 80 hyperthyroidism and some 17 progressor patients) is reported in the paper. The paper as a whole reports these results and caveats: No statistical method was used to fix the sample size in advance, and group allocation was not hidden from the investigators. Most expanded thyroid clonotypes (frequency above 0.001) were also detected in blood, a finding suggesting that blood repertoires may reflect thyroid immune responses. A model built on a 13 V-J signature distinguished ophthalmopathy from stable hyperthyroidism, reaching about 89% sensitivity and approximately 83% specificity in cross-validation and 80%/75% in testing. During validation, the model predicted progression to ophthalmopathy a median of approximately 6 months ahead of onset, with roughly 65% sensitivity and 72.22% specificity.

Stable Graves' hyperthyroidism was defined as the absence of progression to ophthalmopathy over 18 months of follow-up. Hyperthyroidism patients were aged 18 to 65 years and newly diagnosed, with disease duration of less than 2 months. Any patient with an uncontrolled infection, another autoimmune disease, pregnancy or lactation was excluded. Clinical symptoms, serum thyroxine and TRAb, thyroid ultrasound, and orbital computed tomography formed the basis for the diagnoses. Ficoll-Paque density gradient centrifugation was used to isolate PBMCs from 8 to 10 ml of fresh peripheral blood. Total RNA was extracted with Trizol reagent, and quality was checked on an Agilent 2100 Bioanalyzer. TCR beta CDR3 regions were amplified from RNA transcripts. For the first round of RT-PCR on the TCR CDR3, the HTBI primer set was used together with the Qiagen OneStep RT-PCR kit. A second multiplex PCR round built the libraries, followed by size selection and purification. Sequencing of the libraries was done on an Illumina HiSeq2000 using paired-end 100 bp reads. Per the original workflow: SOAPnuke was used to process the raw data, with reads discarded if the reads contained adapters or uncalled bases, had a mean Phred below 15, or lacked an exact constant-primer or identifier match. COPE v1.2.5 was used to merge high-quality paired reads, and clonotypes were defined as unique nucleotide sequences. Clonotypes were aligned to IMGT TRBV, TRBD and TRBJ reference segments using MiTCR v1.1. Analysis was restricted to V-J combinations with a frequency above 0.0001, which covered approximately 99% of repertoires. A TCS score was defined as the ratio of F50 (clonal expansion) to E x V (chaos), with BLOSUM62-based TCRdist applied between CDR3 peptides within each V-J. Welch's t-statistics and random forest reduced approximately 520 V-J features to 10 to 15, which were used in a naive Bayes classifier (R e1071). The public reads were run again by TCRdb, first through fastp at Q25 and then through MiXCR, and only productive beta chains were kept. Rows merge per CDR3 protein into single entries with the most common DNA and genes. None of the V and J calls come from the authors' own analysis; TCRdb made them. The sample yields more than 350,000 distinct CDR3 sequences; under 15% were counted once. Jointly, the top ten make up approximately 32% of the sample.

The CDR1 and CDR2 encoded by the germline V gene (reference sequence) are LGHDT and YNNKEL. V is cut by 1 base and J by 10 bases, and the space between the germline ends is 8 bases. Including the terminal cysteine and phenylalanine, the CDR3 comprises 12 residues. The sequence is cut down to CDR3 DNA, 36 bases in frame from base 1. Comment on this clonotype: The clone's antigen remains unknown. One base away lies a much larger clone, so this may be a sequencing read error.

Rearrangement joined TRBV3-1 to TRBJ2-1; no D segment can be confidently identified. The TCR was taken from a woman aged 30 to 39 with Graves' hyperthyroidism. Specimen: blood. The nucleotide sequence reads TGTGCCAGCAGCCAAGTAGAGTACGAGCAGTTCTTC. This is translated as CASSQVEYEQFF.